The sequence of this T cell receptor (beta chain) was determined in a study of regulatory T cells in long-lasting Graves disease. iRepertoire HTBI primers and Arm-PCR of CDR3 regions built TCR beta libraries. TCRdb recomputed calls from the multiplex PCR reads with MiXCR, one row per CDR3 protein. There are roughly 610,000 distinct CDR3 sequences in the sample; roughly 15% occur only once, and around 12% lies in the top ten. Germline loops: CDR1 LNHDA, CDR2 SQIVND (reference sequence). The length of the CDR3 is 14 residues. Trimming cost V 3 bases and J 4 bases, with 12 bases left between them. Points from the study as a whole: New patients shared fewer public clonotypes (roughly 1,000) than persistent patients did (2,741). Newly diagnosed patients had higher TCR diversity than persistent Graves' patients did.

As concerns this clonotype: Its specificity is not known.

As to time point: newly diagnosed GD, antithyroid drugs for less than 3 months. TCR sequences were obtained from RNA taken from PBMCs. American Thyroid Association guidelines defined how Graves' disease was diagnosed. The same data also went into a second study, on T cells in Graves' hyperthyroidism and ophthalmopathy.

The chain recombines TRBV19 with TRBJ1-2, with D perhaps TRBD1 (5 bases). The sequence was obtained from a man younger than 35 with Graves disease. The input for sequencing was peripheral blood mononuclear cells (PBMCs), taken at new diagnosis, from a patient treated with antithyroid drugs. The CDR3 loop is CASSIGDRGYGYTF. The CDR3 nucleotides are TGTGCCAGTAGTATCGGGGACCGAGGCTATGGCTACACCTTC.